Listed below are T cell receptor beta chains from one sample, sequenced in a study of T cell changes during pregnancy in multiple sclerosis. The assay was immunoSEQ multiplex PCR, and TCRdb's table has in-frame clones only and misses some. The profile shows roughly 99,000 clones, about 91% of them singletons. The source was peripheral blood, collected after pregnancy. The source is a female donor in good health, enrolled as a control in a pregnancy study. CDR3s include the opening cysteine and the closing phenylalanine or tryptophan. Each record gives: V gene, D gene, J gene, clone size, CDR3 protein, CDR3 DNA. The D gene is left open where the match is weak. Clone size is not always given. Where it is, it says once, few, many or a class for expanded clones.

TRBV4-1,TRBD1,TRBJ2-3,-,CASSQGQGAHTDTQYF,TGCGCCAGCAGCCAAGGGCAGGGGGCGCACACAGATACGCAGTATTTT
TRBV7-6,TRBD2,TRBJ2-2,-,CASSFPAASGDFNTGELFF,TGTGCCAGCAGCTTTCCCGCGGCCAGCGGGGACTTCAACACCGGGGAGCTGTTTTTT
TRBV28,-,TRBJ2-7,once,CASSSRGGTISYEQYF,TGTGCCAGCAGTTCCCGAGGGGGGACTATCTCCTACGAGCAGTACTTC
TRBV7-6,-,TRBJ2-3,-,CASSRRGGTQGTDTQYF,TGTGCCAGCAGCCGTCGGGGAGGCACCCAGGGCACAGATACGCAGTATTTT
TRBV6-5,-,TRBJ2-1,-,CASSLLRYNEQFF,TGTGCCAGCAGTTTGCTCCGGTACAATGAGCAGTTCTTC
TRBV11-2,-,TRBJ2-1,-,CASSPRPVNEQFF,TGTGCCAGCAGCCCTAGGCCCGTCAATGAGCAGTTCTTC
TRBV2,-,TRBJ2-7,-,CASSDGTWSSYEQYF,TGTGCCAGCAGTGACGGGACATGGAGCTCCTACGAGCAGTACTTC
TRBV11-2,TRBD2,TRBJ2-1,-,CASSPRLAGSENEQFF,TGTGCCAGCAGCCCGAGACTAGCGGGTTCGGAAAATGAGCAGTTCTTC
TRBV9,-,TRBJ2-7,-,CASSASEGERYF,TGTGCCAGCAGCGCAAGTGAGGGTGAGCGGTACTTC
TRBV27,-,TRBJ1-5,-,CASSKREDQPQHF,TGTGCCAGCAGTAAGAGGGAAGATCAGCCCCAGCATTTT
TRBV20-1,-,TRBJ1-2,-,CSGPEGVGYTF,TGCAGTGGCCCTGAGGGGGTAGGCTACACCTTC
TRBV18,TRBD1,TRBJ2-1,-,CASSLDSRDRAWYEQFF,TGTGCCAGCTCACTAGATTCCCGGGACAGGGCATGGTATGAGCAGTTCTTC
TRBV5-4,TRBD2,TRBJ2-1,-,CASSLRAGASSEQFF,TGTGCCAGCAGCTTGAGAGCGGGGGCCTCATCGGAGCAGTTCTTC
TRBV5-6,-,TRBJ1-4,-,CASSMGPDEKLFF,TGTGCCAGCAGTATGGGGCCCGATGAAAAACTGTTTTTT
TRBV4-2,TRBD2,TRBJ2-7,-,CASSWGGYGGF,TGTGCCAGCAGCTGGGGGGGGTACGGGGGCTTC
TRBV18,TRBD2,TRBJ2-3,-,CASSPPSRGGTDTQYF,TGTGCCAGCTCACCCCCGTCGCGGGGGGGCACAGATACGCAGTATTTT
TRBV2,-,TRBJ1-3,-,CASSVDRTSGNTIYF,TGTGCCAGCAGCGTCGACAGGACCTCTGGAAACACCATATATTTT
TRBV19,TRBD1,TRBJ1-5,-,CASWGQGENQPQHF,TGTGCCAGTTGGGGACAGGGGGAAAATCAGCCCCAGCATTTT
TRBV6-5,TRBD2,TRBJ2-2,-,CASRDTSGTGELFF,TGTGCCAGCAGGGACACTAGCGGCACCGGGGAGCTGTTTTTT
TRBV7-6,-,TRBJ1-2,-,CASSLAWGGQEGYTF,TGTGCCAGCAGCTTGGCCTGGGGGGGGCAAGAGGGCTACACCTTC
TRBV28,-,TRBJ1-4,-,CASSASRGLNEKLFF,TGTGCCAGCAGTGCCTCACGAGGGCTTAATGAAAAACTGTTTTTT
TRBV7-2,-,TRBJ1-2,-,CASSLRASGDRYGYTF,TGTGCCAGCAGCTTAAGGGCGTCGGGGGACCGCTATGGCTACACCTTC
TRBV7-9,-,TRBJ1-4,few,CASSLYGLAGEKLFF,TGTGCCAGCAGCTTATACGGCCTTGCAGGTGAAAAACTGTTTTTT
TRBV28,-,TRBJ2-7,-,CASSLPRDRERGEQYF,TGTGCCAGCAGTTTACCCCGAGACAGAGAGCGAGGCGAGCAGTACTTC
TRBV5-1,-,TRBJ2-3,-,CASRNNLPRSGLILDTQYF,TGCGCCAGCAGAAATAACCTTCCCCGGAGCGGTCTAATCCTAGATACGCAGTATTTT
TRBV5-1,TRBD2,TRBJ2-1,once,CASSLARLTSGGITEQFF,TGCGCCAGCAGCTTGGCCCGGTTAACTAGCGGGGGTATCACTGAGCAGTTCTTC